This record concerns one T cell receptor beta chain sequence. The sample is drawn from a study of the immune and genomic landscape of osteosarcoma. TCRdb's table, derived via immunoSEQ multiplex PCR, lists solely in-frame clones and lacks some. The table lists more than 8,000 clones, 55% to 75% of them singletons. Osteosarcoma specimens were post-treatment primary, local recurrence and metastasis tumors from poor-prognosis patients. With 9 bases clipped from V and 8 bases from J, the junction kept 7 bases outside the gene matches. Germline V lookup: CDR1 LNHDA, CDR2 SQIVND (reference sequence). CDR3 length: 13 residues.

Sequencing was performed on osteosarcoma tumor tissue from the lung. The origin of this receptor is a human donor with osteosarcoma. The chain employs TRBV19 and TRBJ1-2, with 12 bases lining up with TRBD1. CDR3 region: CASLGQGAEGYTF. CDR3 in DNA: TGTGCCAGCCTGGGACAGGGGGCGGAGGGCTACACCTTC.